One sample yielded the 5 T cell receptor beta chains listed below, sequenced in a study of shared clonotypes between healthy human individuals. Generated by immunoSEQ multiplex PCR, the TCRdb table keeps only in-frame clones and is missing some. The sample shows 950,000 to 1,100,000 clones, 65% to 75% of them seen only once. The sequencing sample was made of memory CD4+ T cells sorted from blood. Specified subset: CD45RA-negative fraction. The origin of the receptors is a man aged 18 to 29 in good health.

V gene TRBV2 combines with J gene TRBJ2-5; 10 bases align to TRBD2. The germline V gene has CDR1 SNHLY and CDR2 FYNNEI. With V trimmed by 4 bases and J by 5 bases, 4 bases remained unmatched. The CDR3 runs 14 residues. The CDR3 reads CASSVFSGGETQYF. The CDR3 coding sequence is TGTGCCAGCAGTGTGTTTAGCGGGGGGGAGACCCAGTACTTC.

This chain joins TRBV9 and TRBJ1-6; D gene uncertain. Trimming pared 0 bases from V and 10 bases from J, leaving 11 bases between. In germline, CDR1 is SGDLS, CDR2 YYNGEE. The CDR3 runs 14 residues. Written as DNA, the CDR3 is TGTGCCAGCAGCGTAGGTGTGGGATACTCACCCCTCCACTTT. It is translated as CASSVGVGYSPLHF.

The chain carries TRBV19 and TRBJ1-2; D ambiguous. V lost 6 bases, J lost 3 bases, and 11 bases lay in between. The CDR3 has 13 residues. The germline CDR1 and CDR2 sequences are LNHDA and SQIVND (reference sequence). The CDR3 nucleotides are TGTGCCAGTAGGCTAGCGGGGTACTATGGCTACACCTTC. It is translated as CASRLAGYYGYTF.

The V gene is TRBV2, the J gene TRBJ2-3; D ambiguous. Germline CDR1 is SNHLY and CDR2 is FYNNEI. Trimming removed 4 bases at V and 6 bases at J, with 11 bases between. This CDR3 is 13 amino acids long. CDR3 sequence: CASSAQVADTQYF. The CDR3 DNA is TGTGCCAGCAGTGCCCAGGTGGCGGATACGCAGTATTTT.

This clone was seen a handful of times. Other DNA sequences within the sample encode an identical CDR3. This chain links TRBV5-1 with TRBJ2-7; no definite D call. Deletions cut 0 bases from V and 4 bases from J, with 2 bases between. The CDR3 has 11 residues. CDR1 SGHRS and CDR2 YFSETQ come from the germline V gene. The CDR3 protein is CASSLGYEQYF. The CDR3, as DNA: TGCGCCAGCAGCTTGGGTTACGAGCAGTACTTC.